Following are 19 T cell receptor beta chains from one sample sequenced in a study of blood T cell repertoires in COVID-19. Sequenced by immunoSEQ multiplex PCR; TCRdb stores in-frame clones only, minus some. The table has about 250,000 clones, roughly 86% seen once. The sample taken for sequencing was peripheral blood. The receptors here all came from a woman older than 75 with COVID-19, enrolled during active disease.

This chain connects TRBV7-8 to TRBJ1-1; 7 bases are shared with TRBD1. The V gene end was trimmed by 2 bases and the J gene end by 10 bases; junction bases not matched to a gene: 4. Germline V gives CDR1 SGHVS, CDR2 FQNEAQ. The CDR3 has 12 amino acids. CDR3 sequence (DNA): TGTGCCAGCAGCTTACGGGAGGGGGCAGCTTTCTTT. It specifies CASSLREGAAFF.

J is TRBJ2-5 and V is TRBV7-2; D is possibly TRBD1 (5 bases). The germline CDR1 and CDR2 sequences are SGHTA and FQGNSA. The ends were cut back, 3 bases at V and 5 bases at J, with 13 bases in the middle. The CDR3 length is 14 residues. DNA for the CDR3: TGTGCCAGCAGCTTCCAGGGCGTTAGGGAGACCCAGTACTTC. Protein product: CASSFQGVRETQYF. The full variable domain, rest sourced from reference TRBV7-2 and TRBJ2-5, is GAGVSQSPSNKVTEKGKDVELRCDPISGHTALYWYRQSLGQGLEFLIYFQGNSAPDKSGLPSDRFSAERTGGSVSTLTIQRTQQEDSAVYLCASSFQGVRETQYFGPGTRLLVL.

The chain recombines TRBV19 with TRBJ2-2; D may be TRBD2 (5 bases). With 6 bases removed from V and 3 bases from J, the gap between germline ends came to 11 bases. Germline V gene sequence: CDR1 LNHDA, CDR2 SQIVND (reference sequence). CDR3 length: 14 residues. The CDR3 coding sequence is TGTGCCAGTAGAGACCCGGGATACACCGGGGAGCTGTTTTTT. This translates into CASRDPGYTGELFF.

The genes are TRBV6-2 or TRBV6-3 and TRBJ1-1; D gene uncertain. This CDR3 has 14 amino acids. V was trimmed by 2 bases and J by 4 bases, leaving 11 bases between them. Germline V gene sequence: CDR1 MNHEY, CDR2 SVGEGT. CDR3 DNA sequence: TGTGCCAGCAGTTACGCCTTGTCCAGCACTGAAGCTTTCTTT. The encoded protein is CASSYALSSTEAFF.

CDR3 sequence: CASSYSPGSWTEAFF. CDR3 DNA sequence: TGTGCCAGCAGTTACTCGCCGGGATCCTGGACTGAAGCTTTCTTT. The chain combines TRBV6-5 with TRBJ1-1; D gene ambiguous. The V gene's germline CDR1 is MNHEY and CDR2 SVGAGI. The V end was cut by 0 bases, the J end by 5 bases, with 13 bases between. The length of the CDR3 is 15 residues.

This clone was seen a single time. This chain uses TRBV5-1 with TRBJ1-4; TRBD1 might be the D (5 bases). V was trimmed by 4 bases and J by 4 bases, leaving 14 bases between them. The CDR3 consists of 15 residues. Germline V gene lookup returns CDR1 SGHRS and CDR2 YFSETQ. The CDR3 DNA reads TGCGCCAGCAGCCCAGGGTCGACTGGTAATGAAAAACTGTTTTTT. Translation gives CASSPGSTGNEKLFF.

The chain employs TRBV5-4 and TRBJ1-2; 8 bases match TRBD1. In germline, CDR1 is SGHNT, CDR2 YYREEE (reference sequence). This CDR3 is 13 amino acids long. J gave up 12 bases and V 4 bases, and 11 bases lay outside the gene matches. The DNA for the CDR3 is TGTGCCAGCAGCCGCCAAGGACAGGGAGTAAACACCTTC. This codes for CASSRQGQGVNTF. Combining the CDR3 with reference TRBV5-4 and TRBJ1-2 gives the whole variable domain ETGVTQSPTHLIKTRGQQVTLRCSSQSGHNTVSWYQQALGQGPQFIFQYYREEENGRGNFPPRFSGLQFPNYSSELNVNALELDDSALYLCASSRQGQGVNTFGSGTRLTVV.

This chain connects TRBV5-8 to TRBJ2-5; 7 positions match TRBD2. The CDR3 is 13 amino acids. The germline V gene encodes CDR1 SGHTS and CDR2 YDEGEE. The V segment lost 7 bases and the J segment 3 bases; nucleotides outside the gene matches: 6. The CDR3 coding sequence is TGTGCCAGCGGGGACTACGATAAAGAGACCCAGTACTTC. The encoded protein is CASGDYDKETQYF.

This clone was recorded once. The chain links TRBV5-4 to TRBJ1-2; 7 nucleotides match TRBD1. The V segment lost 4 bases and the J segment 7 bases; nucleotides outside the gene matches: 10. The CDR3 totals 14 residues. The germline V gene has CDR1 SGHNT and CDR2 YYREEE (reference sequence). In DNA form, the CDR3 reads TGTGCCAGCAGCCATCGGGAGGGGGCGCCTGGCTACACCTTC. As protein: CASSHREGAPGYTF.

The chain couples TRBV6-6 to TRBJ2-7, with D perhaps matching TRBD1 (5 bases). With 6 bases removed from V and 3 bases from J, the gap between germline ends came to 9 bases. The germline V gene encodes CDR1 MNHNY and CDR2 SVGAGI (reference sequence). This CDR3 comprises 12 residues. CDR3 in amino acids: CASRLDSYEQYF. The CDR3, as DNA: TGTGCCAGCAGACTCGACAGCTACGAGCAGTACTTC.

The chain links TRBV5-4 to TRBJ2-7; D call uncertain. The length of the CDR3 is 15 residues. Trimming pared 0 bases from V and 0 bases from J, leaving 10 bases between. Germline CDR1 SGHNT, CDR2 YYREEE (reference sequence). The DNA for the CDR3 is TGTGCCAGCAGCTTGGGTGGAAGGAGCTCCTACGAGCAGTACTTC. This encodes CASSLGGRSSYEQYF.

The chain uses TRBV18 and TRBJ2-2; D might be TRBD1 (6 bases). Looked up from germline, CDR1 is KGHSH and CDR2 is LQKENI. V lost 11 bases and J lost 1, with 14 bases in between. The CDR3 is 14 amino acids. CDR3 DNA sequence: TGTGCCGGTACTACAGGGTTGAACACCGGGGAGCTGTTTTTT. Its translation is CAGTTGLNTGELFF.

V is TRBV5-1 and J is TRBJ1-2; D remains unclear. V was trimmed by 2 bases and J by 8 bases, leaving 13 bases between them. The germline CDR1 and CDR2 sequences are SGHRS and YFSETQ. The CDR3 is made up of 13 amino acids. The CDR3 nucleotides read TGCGCCAGCAGCTTAGACTCCGGCCGGGGCTACACCTTC. Amino acids: CASSLDSGRGYTF.

V gene TRBV18 combines with J gene TRBJ2-4; 8 nucleotides agree with TRBD1. CDR3 size: 13 residues. Germline CDR1 is KGHSH and CDR2 is LQKENI. Germline trimming cut 6 bases from V and 4 bases from J; bases unmatched to any gene: 2. The CDR3: CASSRTGKNIQYF. In DNA form, the CDR3 reads TGTGCCAGCTCCCGGACAGGGAAAAACATTCAGTACTTC.

Regarding this clone: Distinct nucleotide sequences in the sample also encode this CDR3. This chain connects TRBV19 to TRBJ1-3; 7 bases fit TRBD1. The CDR3 consists of 15 residues. The germline V gene has CDR1 LNHDA and CDR2 SQIVND (reference sequence). V was clipped by 7 bases and J by 0 bases; unmatched bases: 6. In DNA form, the CDR3 reads TGTGCCAGTACCCGTACAGGGGACTCTGGAAACACCATATATTTT. It specifies CASTRTGDSGNTIYF.

The table lists this clone with a few counts. The chain recombines TRBV7-2 with TRBJ2-7; 7 bases agree with TRBD1. The CDR3 has 13 residues. After removal of 2 bases from V and 7 bases from J, the junction contained 5 bases not matched to a gene. Germline V CDR1 and CDR2: SGHTA, FQGNSA. CDR3 sequence: CASSLSRGPEQYF. The CDR3 DNA sequence: TGTGCCAGCAGCTTATCAAGGGGGCCGGAGCAGTACTTC.

V and J are TRBV5-1 and TRBJ2-5; 8 bases match TRBD1. With V trimmed by 0 bases and J by 5 bases, 12 bases remained unmatched. CDR1 and CDR2 from the germline V gene are SGHRS and YFSETQ. The CDR3 totals 17 residues. CDR3 region: CASSLAMAGSGGETQYF. The CDR3 DNA is TGCGCCAGCAGCTTGGCGATGGCCGGATCAGGGGGCGAGACCCAGTACTTC. Full variable domain (outside the CDR3, taken from reference TRBV5-1 and TRBJ2-5): KAGVTQTPRYLIKTRGQQVTLSCSPISGHRSVSWYQQTPGQGLQFLFEYFSETQRNKGNFPGRFSGRQFSNSRSEMNVSTLELGDSALYLCASSLAMAGSGGETQYFGPGTRLLVL.

The J gene is TRBJ1-2, the V gene TRBV5-1; no reliable D call. V lost 0 bases and J lost 0, with 6 bases in between. The CDR3 contains 14 residues. The germline CDR1 and CDR2 sequences are SGHRS and YFSETQ. CDR3 residues: CASSLGHANYGYTF. The CDR3 region has the DNA TGCGCCAGCAGCTTGGGACACGCTAACTATGGCTACACCTTC.

This rearrangement joins TRBV5-6 to TRBJ2-7, with 7 bases matching TRBD1. Germline V lookup: CDR1 SGHDT, CDR2 YYEEEE. CDR3 size: 15 residues. Trimming removed 4 bases from V and 2 bases from J; junction bases left unmatched: 9. The CDR3 loop is CASSATGTATYEQYV. CDR3 nucleotides: TGTGCCAGCAGCGCTACCGGGACAGCTACCTACGAGCAGTACGTC.